This T cell receptor (beta chain) was profiled in a study of blood T cell repertoires in COVID-19. Study overall: COVID-19 samples collected from the United States, Italy and Spain covered acute and convalescent phases. The cDNA or gDNA used as material had been derived from T cells, B-cell-depleted T cells, or PBMCs.

Original handling: Estimation of nucleated cell counts relied on the amplification of reference gene primers. Produced via immunoSEQ multiplex PCR; TCRdb's table is partial and in-frame only. V and J calls and clone size are copied from that table; D and trimming were computed from the DNA. The sample contains about 120,000 clones, 75% to 90% of which appear only once. Trimming removed 0 bases from V and 3 bases from J; junction bases left unmatched: 1. CDR1 is LGHDT, CDR2 YNNKEL, per germline (reference sequence). This CDR3 has 15 amino acids. The sample was peripheral blood. This clonotype was obtained from a man aged 70-80 years with active or convalescent COVID-19. The rearrangement links TRBV3-1 (or the pseudogene TRBV3-2) to TRBJ2-7, with 11 nucleotides matching TRBD2. The CDR3 DNA reads TGTGCCAGCAGCCAAGACACTAGCGGGAGCTACGAGCAGTACTTC. Its protein product is CASSQDTSGSYEQYF.